The rows below give T cell receptor beta chains drawn from one sample of a study of blood T cell repertoires in COVID-19. Here immunoSEQ multiplex PCR was the method, and the copy in TCRdb shows in-frame clones only, minus some. The sample contains over 95,000 clones, 81% of which appear only once. Sample: peripheral blood. These receptors originate from a man over 45 with acute or convalescent COVID-19. CDR3s include the opening cysteine and the closing phenylalanine or tryptophan. Only some rows state a clone size, as once, few, many or a class for expanded clones.

abundance | j_gene | len | v_gene | CDR3aa
- | TRBJ1-1 | 13 | TRBV28 | CASSLYDRAEAFF
- | TRBJ1-3 | 15 | TRBV13 | CASSLDSSSGNTIYF
- | TRBJ2-1 | 18 | TRBV11-2 | CASSLEFGAGQKYNEQFF
once | TRBJ1-1 | 13 | TRBV9 | CASSGQQDTEAFF
- | TRBJ2-7 | 15 | TRBV7-9 | CASSPPDRAVYEQYF
- | TRBJ2-5 | 14 | TRBV2 | CASLASGRSETQYF
- | TRBJ1-4 | 15 | TRBV5-6 | CASSPGGYQNEKLFF
- | TRBJ1-2 | 16 | TRBV6-6 | CASSYSPEGMGYGYTF
few | TRBJ1-4 | 17 | TRBV23-1 | CASSQSSGNRANEKLFF
- | TRBJ2-5 | 14 | TRBV9 | CASSVNHGGETQYF
few | TRBJ2-4 | 13 | TRBV29-1 | CSVEEGAVNIQYF
once | TRBJ1-2 | 15 | TRBV12-1 | CASSFYPEANYGYTF
- | TRBJ2-1 | 13 | TRBV4-1 | CASSHPDSNEQFF
- | TRBJ1-4 | 17 | TRBV28 | CASSLSGQGGLNEKLFF
- | TRBJ1-6 | 13 | TRBV9 | CASGPSYNSPLHF
- | TRBJ1-4 | 15 | TRBV18 | CASSDGRYYNEKLFF
- | TRBJ1-6 | 15 | TRBV4-2 | CASSPWTGGNSPLHF
- | TRBJ2-1 | 18 | TRBV7-2 | CASSLVSSGGSGYNEQFF
- | TRBJ2-1 | 13 | TRBV28 | CAVSGGGDNEQFF
few | TRBJ1-1 | 16 | TRBV27 | CASSFSPTGRNTEAFF
many | TRBJ1-5 | 13 | TRBV29-1 | CSVATGINQPQHF
- | TRBJ1-2 | 14 | TRBV15 | CATSRAGGPYGYTF
- | TRBJ2-2 | 16 | TRBV28 | CASSGGLAMNTGELFF
- | TRBJ1-1 | 11 | TRBV5-1 | CASKLEAEAFF
few | TRBJ1-1 | 11 | TRBV2 | CATTPRGQAFF
- | TRBJ2-1 | 14 | TRBV19 | CASSDGGALNEQFF
- | TRBJ1-4 | 14 | TRBV6-5 | CASAVESFNEKLFF
- | TRBJ1-1 | 15 | TRBV5-1 | CASSLAAQGATEAFF
- | TRBJ1-1 | 14 | TRBV5-4 | CASSSPIADTEAFF
- | TRBJ1-1 | 13 | TRBV7-2 | CASRKQVNTEAFF
- | TRBJ1-3 | 14 | TRBV6-5 | CASRRTDSGNTIYF
- | TRBJ2-3 | 15 | TRBV5-1 | CASSLGEINTDTQYF
- | TRBJ1-2 | 13 | TRBV12-3/TRBV12-4 | CASSLVQNYGYTF
- | TRBJ1-2 | 18 | TRBV21-1 | CASRPESPGDKANYGYTF
few | TRBJ2-4 | 17 | TRBV3-1/TRBV3-2 | CASSQDKGGGGIYIQYF
- | TRBJ1-1 | 15 | TRBV5-5 | CASTLGGGVNTEAFF
- | TRBJ1-5 | 15 | TRBV27 | CASSDDRGGNQPQHF
few | TRBJ1-1 | 14 | TRBV9 | CASSALQSGTEAFF
- | TRBJ1-5 | 13 | TRBV30 | CAWSFQGNQPQHF
few | TRBJ2-1 | 12 | TRBV27 | CASSSLVREQFF
- | TRBJ1-1 | 10 | TRBV29-1 | CSGRDAEAFF
many | TRBJ1-1 | 14 | TRBV29-1 | CSGKDWEGGTEAFF
- | TRBJ1-5 | 15 | TRBV4-1 | CASRPSTGSNQPQHF
- | TRBJ1-1 | 17 | TRBV7-9 | CASSAIGLLNLNTEAFF
- | TRBJ1-6 | 15 | TRBV5-1 | CASSLGQAYNSPLHF
- | TRBJ2-5 | 12 | TRBV12-3/TRBV12-4 | CASSLFGDTQYF
- | TRBJ2-6 | 16 | TRBV15 | CATSRGQGLGANVLTF
- | TRBJ2-7 | 13 | TRBV27 | CASRQGTFLEQYF
- | TRBJ2-4 | 15 | TRBV7-8 | CASSSEGVAKNIQYF
once | TRBJ1-1 | 14 | TRBV6-5 | CASSPGGKNTEAFF